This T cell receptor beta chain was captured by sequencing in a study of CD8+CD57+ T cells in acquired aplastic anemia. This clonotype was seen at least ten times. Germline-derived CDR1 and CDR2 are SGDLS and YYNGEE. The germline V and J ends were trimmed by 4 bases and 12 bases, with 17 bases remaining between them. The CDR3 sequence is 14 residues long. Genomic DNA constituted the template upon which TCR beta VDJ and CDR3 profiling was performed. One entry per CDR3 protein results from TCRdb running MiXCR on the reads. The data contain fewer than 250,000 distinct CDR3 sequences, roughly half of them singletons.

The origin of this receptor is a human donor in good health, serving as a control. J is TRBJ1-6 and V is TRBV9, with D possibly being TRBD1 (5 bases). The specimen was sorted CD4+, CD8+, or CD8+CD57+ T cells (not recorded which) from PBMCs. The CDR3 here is CASSRRLVGEPLHF. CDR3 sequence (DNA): TGTGCCAGCAGCAGACGTTTGGTAGGGGAACCCCTCCACTTT. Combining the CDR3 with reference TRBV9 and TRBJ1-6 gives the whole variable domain DSGVTQTPKHLITATGQRVTLRCSPRSGDLSVYWYQQSLDQGLQFLIQYYNGEERAKGNILERFSAQQFPDLHSELNLSSLELGDSALYFCASSRRLVGEPLHFGNGTRLTVT.